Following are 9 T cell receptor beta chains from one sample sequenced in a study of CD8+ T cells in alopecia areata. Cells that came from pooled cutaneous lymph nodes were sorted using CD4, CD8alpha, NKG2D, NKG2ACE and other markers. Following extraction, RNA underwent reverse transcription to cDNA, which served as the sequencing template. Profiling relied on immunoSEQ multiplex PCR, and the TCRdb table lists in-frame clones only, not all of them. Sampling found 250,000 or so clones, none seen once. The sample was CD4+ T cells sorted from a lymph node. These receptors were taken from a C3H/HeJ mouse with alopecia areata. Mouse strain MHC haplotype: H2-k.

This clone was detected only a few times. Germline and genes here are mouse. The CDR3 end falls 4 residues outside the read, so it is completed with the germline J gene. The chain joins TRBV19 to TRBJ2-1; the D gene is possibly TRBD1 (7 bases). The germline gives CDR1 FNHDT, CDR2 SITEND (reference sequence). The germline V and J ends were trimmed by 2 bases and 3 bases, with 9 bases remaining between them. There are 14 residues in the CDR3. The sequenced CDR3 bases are TGTGCCAGCAGTATGAGGGGGCTCTATGCT. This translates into CASSMRGLYA. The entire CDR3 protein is CASSMRGLYAEQFF. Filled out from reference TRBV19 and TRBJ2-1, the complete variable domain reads GGIITQTPKFLIGQEGQKLTLKCQQNFNHDTMYWYRQDSGKGLRLIYYSITENDLQKGDLSEGYDASREKKSSFSLTVTSAQKNEMAVFLCASSMRGLYAEQFFGPGTRLTVL.

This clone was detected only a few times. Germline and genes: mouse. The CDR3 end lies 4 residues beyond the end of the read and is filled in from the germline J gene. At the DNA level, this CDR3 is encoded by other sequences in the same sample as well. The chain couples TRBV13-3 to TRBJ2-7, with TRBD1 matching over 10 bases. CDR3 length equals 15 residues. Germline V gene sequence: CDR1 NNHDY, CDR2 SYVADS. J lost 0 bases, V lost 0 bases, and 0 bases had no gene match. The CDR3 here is CASSDGTGGSYEQYF. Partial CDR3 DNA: TGTGCCAGCAGTGATGGGACAGGGGGCTCCTAT.

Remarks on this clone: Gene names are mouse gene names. CDR3 DNA, as far as it was read: TGTGCCAGCAGCCAAGATCGAGGGGGTTATAATTCGCCC. Translation: CASSQDRGGYNSP. The full CDR3 protein is CASSQDRGGYNSPLYF. The rearrangement links TRBV5 to TRBJ1-6; D is perhaps TRBD1 (6 bases). The DNA ends 3 residues before the CDR3 does, and the rest of the CDR3 is filled in from the germline J gene. TRBJ1-6 is treated as an ORF (open reading frame) with a function not yet certain. V was trimmed by 0 bases and J by 4 bases, leaving 10 bases between them. The CDR3 has 16 amino acids. Germline CDR1 and CDR2: LGHNA and YNLKQL (reference sequence).

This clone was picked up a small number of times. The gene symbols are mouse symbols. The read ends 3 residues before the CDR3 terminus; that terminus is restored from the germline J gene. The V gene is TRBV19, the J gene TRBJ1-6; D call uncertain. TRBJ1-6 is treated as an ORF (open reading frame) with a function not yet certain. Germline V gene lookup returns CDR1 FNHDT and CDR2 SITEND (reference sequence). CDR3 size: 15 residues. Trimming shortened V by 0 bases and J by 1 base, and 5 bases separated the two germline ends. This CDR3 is CASSIVQSYNSPLYF. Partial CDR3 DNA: TGTGCCAGCAGTATAGTACAGTCCTATAATTCGCCC.

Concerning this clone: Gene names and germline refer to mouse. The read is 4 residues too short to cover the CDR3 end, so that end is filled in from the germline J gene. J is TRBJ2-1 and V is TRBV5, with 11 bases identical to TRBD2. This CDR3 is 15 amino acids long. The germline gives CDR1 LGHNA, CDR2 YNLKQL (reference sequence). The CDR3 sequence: CASSQGTGGRAEQFF. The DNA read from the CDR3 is TGTGCCAGCAGCCAAGGGACTGGGGGGAGGGCT.

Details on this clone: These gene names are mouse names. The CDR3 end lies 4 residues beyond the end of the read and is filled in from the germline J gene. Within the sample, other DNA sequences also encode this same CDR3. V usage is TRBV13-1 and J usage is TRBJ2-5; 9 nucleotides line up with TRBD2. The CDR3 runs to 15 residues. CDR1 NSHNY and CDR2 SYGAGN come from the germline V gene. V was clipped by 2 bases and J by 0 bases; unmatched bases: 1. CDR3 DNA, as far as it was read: TGTGCCAGCAGTGAGACTGGGGGTAACCAAGAC. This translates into CASSETGGNQD. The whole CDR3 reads CASSETGGNQDTQYF.

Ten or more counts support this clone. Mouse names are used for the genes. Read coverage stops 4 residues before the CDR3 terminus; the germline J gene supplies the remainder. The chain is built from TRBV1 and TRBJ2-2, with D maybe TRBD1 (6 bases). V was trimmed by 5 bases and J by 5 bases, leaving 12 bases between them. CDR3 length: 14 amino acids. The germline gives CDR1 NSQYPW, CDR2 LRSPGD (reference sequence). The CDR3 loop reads CTCSSQGGTGQLYF. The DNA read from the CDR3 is TGCACCTGCAGTTCACAGGGAGGGACCGGG.

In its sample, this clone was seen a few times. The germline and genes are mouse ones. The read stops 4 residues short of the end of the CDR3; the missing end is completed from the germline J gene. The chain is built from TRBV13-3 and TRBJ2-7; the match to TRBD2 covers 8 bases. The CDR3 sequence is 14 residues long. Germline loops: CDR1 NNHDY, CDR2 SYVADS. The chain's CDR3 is CASSDRGGRYEQYF. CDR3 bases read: TGTGCCAGCAGTGATAGGGGGGGGCGATAT.

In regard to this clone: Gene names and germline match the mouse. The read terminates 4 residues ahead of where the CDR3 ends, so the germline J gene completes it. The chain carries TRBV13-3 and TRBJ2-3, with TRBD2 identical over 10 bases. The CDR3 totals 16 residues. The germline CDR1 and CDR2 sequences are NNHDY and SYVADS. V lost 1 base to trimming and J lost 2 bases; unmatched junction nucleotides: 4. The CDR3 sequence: CASSDSLGGLAETLYF. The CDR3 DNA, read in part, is TGTGCCAGCAGTGATTCCCTGGGGGGGCTTGCAGAA.